This T cell receptor beta chain was identified in a study of Graves' ophthalmopathy and Graves' hyperthyroidism. V was clipped by 7 bases and J by 7 bases; unmatched bases: 10. The CDR3 consists of 13 residues. CDR1 is SQVTM and CDR2 is ANQGSEA in the germline V gene. Using RNA transcripts, the TCR beta CDR3 regions were amplified. An opening RT-PCR round employed HTBI primers and preceded a second-round multiplex PCR. Using its own MiXCR run on the multiplex PCR reads, TCRdb lists one record per CDR3 protein. The sample includes over a million distinct CDR3 sequences, less than 45% of them seen just once.

The rearrangement joins TRBV29-1 to TRBJ2-7, with 10 bases fitting TRBD1. The specimen sequenced was peripheral blood or thyroid tissue (not recorded which). This clonotype was sampled from an adult man with Graves' hyperthyroidism. Here the CDR3 reads CSGFGTGVEEQYF. The CDR3 DNA is TGCAGCGGATTCGGGACAGGGGTAGAAGAGCAGTACTTC.